Below are 25 T cell receptor beta chains sequenced from a single sample in a study of post-analysis software for immune sequencing data. Study results and limitations: Roughly five TRBV segments, including TRBV5-6, TRBV5-1 and TRBV20-1, were more frequent in patients than controls.

These receptors have no known antigen. The TCR beta cDNA libraries carried unique molecular identifiers. MiXCR, run by TCRdb on the PCR reads, gives a single entry per CDR3 protein. The table records roughly 180,000 distinct CDR3 sequences, roughly 31% of them present only once. The sequencing sample was made of blood. The source is a girl under 18 with multiple sclerosis.

Only a few counts were recorded for this clonotype. V gene TRBV27 combines with J gene TRBJ1-4; a weak D match, TRBD1 (6 bases). CDR1 is MNHEY, CDR2 SMNVEV, per germline (reference sequence). The CDR3 extends over 14 amino acids. V lost 3 bases and J 4 bases, leaving 9 bases between the germline ends. The CDR3 loop is CASSFGTRNEKLFF. The DNA for the CDR3 is TGTGCCAGCAGTTTCGGGACACGTAATGAAAAACTGTTTTTT.

The chain has TRBV7-9 and TRBJ2-3, with 12 bases matching TRBD1. In germline, CDR1 is SEHNR, CDR2 FQNEAQ (reference sequence). Germline trimming cut 5 bases from V and 5 bases from J; bases unmatched to any gene: 11. This CDR3 spans 17 amino acids. CDR3 coding DNA: TGTGCCAGCAGCCTTTCCGGGACAGGGGGCTTAGGAGATACGCAGTATTTT. As protein: CASSLSGTGGLGDTQYF.

This clonotype was picked up a small number of times. Given a much more abundant clone one base away, this may be a read error. The V and J genes are TRBV4-1 and TRBJ2-1; D not resolved. This CDR3 has 14 amino acids. Per germline, CDR1 MGHRA and CDR2 YSYEKL. V lost 0 bases, J lost 10 bases, and 13 bases lay in between. The CDR3 region has the DNA TGCGCCAGCAGCCAAGATCGGTCCGGCTGGGAGCAGTTCTTC. Translating it yields CASSQDRSGWEQFF.

This clonotype showed up many times. The rearrangement uses TRBV12-3 or TRBV12-4 and TRBJ1-2; TRBD1 agrees at 8 bases. V trimming: 6 bases; J trimming: 1 base; junction bases outside the gene matches: 13. This CDR3 is 17 amino acids long. CDR3 sequence: CASSIPGQDLFNYGYTF. CDR3 DNA: TGTGCCAGCAGCATACCGGGACAGGACCTTTTTAACTATGGCTACACCTTC.

This clonotype came up many times. CDR3 in DNA: TGCAGTGCTAGAGACACAAGGGACTTCACTCCTAAGTACGAGCAGTACTTC. It codes for CSARDTRDFTPKYEQYF. The chain has TRBV20-1 and TRBJ2-7, with D possibly TRBD2 on 6 matching bases. The CDR3 runs 17 residues. CDR1 and CDR2 from the germline V gene are DFQATT and SNEGSKA (reference sequence). The ends were cut back, 0 bases at V and 4 bases at J, with 22 bases in the middle.

As regards this clonotype: This may come from a read error, since a much larger clone is one base off. V usage is TRBV20-1 and J usage is TRBJ2-1; 10 positions match TRBD2. Per the germline V gene, CDR1 is DFQATT and CDR2 is SNEGSKA (reference sequence). The CDR3 runs 16 residues. The CDR3 reads CSANTAGGVNYNEQVF. For the CDR3, the DNA is TGCAGTGCTAATACAGCGGGAGGGGTAAACTACAATGAGCAGGTCTTC.

This rearrangement joins TRBV10-3 to TRBJ1-5; D gene unclear. V was cut by 3 bases and J by 0 bases, with 6 bases left in between. From germline, CDR1 is ENHRY and CDR2 SYGVKD. This CDR3 contains 14 residues. CDR3 sequence: CAISDNNSNQPQHF. The CDR3 DNA reads TGTGCCATCAGTGACAACAATAGCAATCAGCCCCAGCATTTT.

The chain carries TRBV2 and TRBJ2-5; 8 bases are a match to TRBD2. V was clipped by 4 bases and J by 5 bases; unmatched bases: 6. The CDR3 consists of 14 residues. Germline V gene lookup returns CDR1 SNHLY and CDR2 FYNNEI. Here the CDR3 DNA reads TGTGCCAGCAGTGGGCTTCTAGCGGGTGAGACCCAGTACTTC. This sequence encodes CASSGLLAGETQYF. The variable domain in full, with the rest retrieved from reference TRBV2 and TRBJ2-5, is EPEVTQTPSHQVTQMGQEVILRCVPISNHLYFYWYRQILGQKVEFLVSFYNNEISEKSEIFDDQFSVERPDGSNFTLKIRSTKLEDSAMYFCASSGLLAGETQYFGPGTRLLVL.

This clonotype was seen at least ten times. This chain uses TRBV20-1 with TRBJ2-5; 9 bases align to TRBD2. The trim removed 1 base at V and 3 bases at J, leaving 6 bases unmatched. The CDR3 sequence is 15 residues long. Germline assignment: CDR1 DFQATT and CDR2 SNEGSKA (reference sequence). The CDR3 DNA is TGCAGTGCTAGAGCCCGCGGGAGGGTTGAAGAGACCCAGTACTTC. Encoded protein: CSARARGRVEETQYF.

V and J are TRBV2 and TRBJ2-2; D is unresolved. CDR3 length: 13 residues. The V end lost 8 bases, the J end lost 4 bases, and 11 bases lay between the germline ends. Germline V gives CDR1 SNHLY, CDR2 FYNNEI. DNA for the CDR3: TGTGCCAGCTCAGGAGATACCACCGGGGAGCTGTTTTTT. As protein: CASSGDTTGELFF.

This clonotype was seen at least ten times. The V call is TRBV7-2, the J call TRBJ2-7; 11 bases match TRBD2. V lost 3 bases, J lost 5 bases, and 18 bases stayed unmatched. CDR1 is SGHTA, CDR2 FQGNSA, per germline. The CDR3 has 19 residues. CDR3 in amino acids: CASSFPRYPSGRFIDEQYF. In DNA, the CDR3 is TGTGCCAGCAGCTTTCCCCGTTACCCTAGCGGGAGGTTTATCGACGAGCAGTACTTC.

This clonotype has ten or more counts. This sequence joins TRBV29-1 and TRBJ2-5, with D tentatively TRBD1 or TRBD2 (6 bases each). Germline V gives CDR1 SQVTM, CDR2 ANQGSEA. CDR3 size: 14 residues. Trimming removed 5 bases from V and 5 bases from J, with 18 bases in between. CDR3 amino acids: CSVLTPRGQETQYF. The CDR3, as DNA: TGCAGCGTTCTCACCCCCCGGGGGCAGGAGACCCAGTACTTC.

This clonotype was seen at least ten times. The rearrangement uses TRBV7-3 and TRBJ2-7, with TRBD2 identical over 11 bases. The CDR3 runs to 15 residues. Per germline, CDR1 SGHTA and CDR2 FQGTGA. Unmatched junction bases numbered 6, after V lost 5 bases and J lost 3 bases. In DNA, the CDR3 is TGTGCCAGCAGCCCCTCCGGGACTAGCGGCTACGAGCAGTACTTC. Its protein is CASSPSGTSGYEQYF.

This clonotype has just a few counts. The V call is TRBV13, the J call TRBJ2-3, with D maybe TRBD1 (6 bases). Germline CDR1 is PRHDT and CDR2 is FYEKMQ (reference sequence). The length of the CDR3 is 16 residues. V was trimmed by 5 bases and J by 4 bases, leaving 19 bases between them. The CDR3 region is CASSPPFGTGSDTQYF. Written as DNA, the CDR3 is TGTGCCAGCAGCCCCCCATTCGGTACAGGGTCAGATACGCAGTATTTT.

This clonotype was counted ten times or more. This rearrangement joins TRBV6-5 to TRBJ1-2, with D tentatively TRBD1 (6 bases). V was clipped by 0 bases and J by 2 bases, with 10 bases between them. In germline, CDR1 is MNHEY, CDR2 SVGAGI. The CDR3 has 15 residues. For the CDR3, the DNA is TGTGCCAGCAGTTACTCCCCAGGGGTAAACTATGGCTACACCTTC. Protein: CASSYSPGVNYGYTF.

This clonotype was detected only a few times. This chain uses TRBV21-1 with TRBJ1-5. TRBV21-1 is a pseudogene. The CDR3 loop spans 15 amino acids. The CDR3 bases are TGTGCCAGCAGCAAAGAGCAGGATAGCAATCAGCCCCAGCATTTT. This encodes CASSKEQDSNQPQHF.

The chain is built from TRBV6-5 and TRBJ2-5, with D maybe TRBD2 (6 bases). V was shortened by 0 bases and J by 11 bases, with 19 bases between the two germline ends. The CDR3 loop spans 15 amino acids. The germline V gene has CDR1 MNHEY and CDR2 SVGAGI. Here the CDR3 DNA reads TGTGCCAGCAGTTACTCGCGGGGACTTTACAATGAGCAGTACTTC. The encoded protein is CASSYSRGLYNEQYF.

This clonotype was detected ten times or more. The rearrangement joins TRBV20-1 to TRBJ2-4; the D is unclear. Germline CDR1 reads DFQATT; CDR2 reads SNEGSKA (reference sequence). This CDR3 spans 11 amino acids. The V and J ends lost 3 bases and 4 bases respectively, with 4 bases between them. CDR3 in DNA: TGCAGTGCTAGTTCAAAAAACATTCAGTACTTC. Protein: CSASSKNIQYF.

For this clonotype: This may arise from a read error, as a much more abundant clone is one base away. The gene calls are TRBV27 and TRBJ1-2; the match to TRBD1 covers 8 bases. Looked up from germline, CDR1 is MNHEY and CDR2 is SMNVEV (reference sequence). The CDR3 spans 17 residues. Here the CDR3 DNA reads TGTGCCCGCAGTTTGTTTTTCGGGACAGGAGGAGAGTATGGCTACACCTTC. Its protein is CARSLFFGTGGEYGYTF.

This clonotype has a handful of counts. The J gene is TRBJ2-7, the V gene TRBV5-1; D may be TRBD2 (6 bases). Trimming stripped 3 bases from V and 5 bases from J, with 18 bases between. CDR1 is SGHRS and CDR2 is YFSETQ in the germline V gene. The CDR3 contains 15 residues. The CDR3 coding sequence is TGCGCCAGCAGCTCGGAGCGGGCCACTCGAAACGAGCAGTACTTC. Translated: CASSSERATRNEQYF.

For this clonotype: One junction end does not reproduce the germline sequence, and a read error may be involved. The chain links TRBV6-6 to TRBJ1-4; TRBD1 might be the D (6 bases). The CDR3 is 11 residues long. The germline gives CDR1 MNHNY, CDR2 SVGAGI (reference sequence). CDR3 DNA: TGTGCCATACAGGGAAATGAAAAACCGTTTTTT. Residues: CAIQGNEKPFF.

This clonotype was detected ten times or more. The genes are TRBV12-3 or TRBV12-4 and TRBJ1-2; TRBD1 is a possible D gene (6 bases). V was clipped by 3 bases and J by 8 bases, with 19 bases between them. The CDR3 contains 15 residues. CDR3 loop: CASSFQVRGQLGYTF. The CDR3, as DNA: TGTGCCAGCAGTTTTCAGGTCCGGGGGCAATTAGGCTACACCTTC.

V and J are TRBV20-1 and TRBJ2-5; no clear D gene. This CDR3 has 12 amino acids. Between the trimmed V and J ends, which lost 3 bases and 11 bases, there was a span of 16 bases. The germline V gene has CDR1 DFQATT and CDR2 SNEGSKA (reference sequence). CDR3 DNA: TGCAGTGCTAGGGTTTACATGGATGAGCAGTACTTC. Protein: CSARVYMDEQYF.

This clonotype was counted a few times. V usage is TRBV20-1 and J usage is TRBJ1-2, with TRBD1 matching over 8 bases. The CDR3 covers 12 residues. Trimming removed 4 bases from V and 13 bases from J; junction bases left unmatched: 11. Germline CDR1 reads DFQATT; CDR2 reads SNEGSKA (reference sequence). The CDR3 protein is CSAKTGVEGFTF. The CDR3 DNA is TGCAGTGCTAAGACAGGGGTGGAAGGTTTCACCTTC.

V usage is TRBV29-1 and J usage is TRBJ2-5, with 7 positions matching TRBD2. This CDR3 region has 14 residues. Losses at the gene ends were 3 bases for V and 4 bases for J; bases not matched to a gene: 8. Per germline, CDR1 SQVTM and CDR2 ANQGSEA. CDR3 loop: CSVEGGTKGETQYF. DNA for the CDR3: TGCAGCGTTGAGGGGGGGACCAAAGGAGAGACCCAGTACTTC.